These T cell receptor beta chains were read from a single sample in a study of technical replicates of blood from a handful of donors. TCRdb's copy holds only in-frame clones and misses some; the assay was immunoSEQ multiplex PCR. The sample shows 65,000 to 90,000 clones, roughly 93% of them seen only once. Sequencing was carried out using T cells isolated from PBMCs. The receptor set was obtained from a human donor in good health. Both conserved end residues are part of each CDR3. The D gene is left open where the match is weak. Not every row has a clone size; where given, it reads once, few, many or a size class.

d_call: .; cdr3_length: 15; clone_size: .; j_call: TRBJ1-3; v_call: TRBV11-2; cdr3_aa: CASSQDWFSGNTIYF; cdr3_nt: TGTGCCAGCAGCCAGGACTGGTTCTCTGGAAACACCATATATTTT
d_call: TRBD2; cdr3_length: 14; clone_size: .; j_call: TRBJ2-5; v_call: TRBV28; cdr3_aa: CASSLAGGVETQYF; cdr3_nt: TGTGCCAGCTCACTAGCGGGAGGAGTGGAGACCCAGTACTTC
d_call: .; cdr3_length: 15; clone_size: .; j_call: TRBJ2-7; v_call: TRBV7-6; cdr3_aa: CASSLPGGLGYEQYF; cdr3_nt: TGTGCCAGCAGCTTACCCGGAGGCCTCGGATACGAGCAGTACTTC
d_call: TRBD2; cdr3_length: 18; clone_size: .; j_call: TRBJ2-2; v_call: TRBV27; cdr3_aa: CASSLLTSGHRGTGELFF; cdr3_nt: TGTGCCAGCAGTTTATTGACTAGCGGACACCGGGGGACCGGGGAGCTGTTTTTT
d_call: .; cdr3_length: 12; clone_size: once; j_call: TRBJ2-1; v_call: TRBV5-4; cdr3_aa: CASSLKGVEQFF; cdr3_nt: TGTGCCAGCAGCTTGAAGGGAGTTGAGCAGTTCTTC
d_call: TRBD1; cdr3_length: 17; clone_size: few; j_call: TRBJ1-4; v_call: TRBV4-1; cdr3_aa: CASSDTGARDAKEKLFF; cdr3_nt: TGCGCCAGCAGCGATACAGGGGCCCGGGACGCAAAGGAAAAACTGTTTTTT
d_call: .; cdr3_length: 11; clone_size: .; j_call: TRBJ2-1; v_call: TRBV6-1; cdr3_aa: CAHRESFEQFF; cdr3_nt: TGTGCCCACCGGGAGAGCTTTGAGCAGTTCTTC
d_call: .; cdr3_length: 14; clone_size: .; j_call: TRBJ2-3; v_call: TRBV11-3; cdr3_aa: CASSSSFSTDTQYF; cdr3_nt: TGTGCCAGCAGCTCCTCGTTTTCCACAGATACGCAGTATTTT
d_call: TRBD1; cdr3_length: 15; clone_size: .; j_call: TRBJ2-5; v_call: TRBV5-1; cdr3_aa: CASSLGDSSGETQYF; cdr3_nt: TGCGCCAGCAGCTTGGGGGACAGCTCGGGGGAGACCCAGTACTTC
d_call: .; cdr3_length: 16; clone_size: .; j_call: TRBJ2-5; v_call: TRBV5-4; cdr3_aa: CASSLGYSAGQETQYF; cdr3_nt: TGTGCCAGCAGCTTGGGTTATTCGGCGGGGCAAGAGACCCAGTACTTC
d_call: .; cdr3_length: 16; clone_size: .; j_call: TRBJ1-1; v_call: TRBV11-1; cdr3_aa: CASSLFTTGANTEAFF; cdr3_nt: TGTGCCAGCAGCTTATTTACGACAGGTGCTAACACTGAAGCTTTCTTT
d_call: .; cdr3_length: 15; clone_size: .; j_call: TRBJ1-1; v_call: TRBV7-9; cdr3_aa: CASSLSTGMNTEAFF; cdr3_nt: TGTGCCAGCAGCTTGTCAACAGGGATGAACACTGAAGCTTTCTTT
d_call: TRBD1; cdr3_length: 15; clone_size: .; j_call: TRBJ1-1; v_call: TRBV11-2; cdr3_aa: CASSWETGGETEAFF; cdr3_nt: TGTGCCAGCAGCTGGGAGACAGGGGGGGAAACTGAAGCTTTCTTT
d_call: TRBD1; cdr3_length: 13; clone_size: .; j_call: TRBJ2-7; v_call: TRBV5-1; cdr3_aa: CASQSTGSYEQYF; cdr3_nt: TGCGCCAGCCAGTCGACAGGGAGCTACGAGCAGTACTTC
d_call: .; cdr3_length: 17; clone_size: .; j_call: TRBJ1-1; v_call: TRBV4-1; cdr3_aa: CASSHISIGQRNTEAFF; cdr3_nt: TGCGCCAGCAGCCACATATCTATTGGACAGAGGAACACTGAAGCTTTCTTT
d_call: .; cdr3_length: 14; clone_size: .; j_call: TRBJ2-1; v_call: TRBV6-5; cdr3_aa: CASSYAGSYNEQFF; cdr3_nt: TGTGCCAGCAGTTATGCAGGCTCCTACAATGAGCAGTTCTTC
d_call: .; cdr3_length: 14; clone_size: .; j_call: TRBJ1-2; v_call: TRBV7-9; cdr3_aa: CASSSWGGHYGYTF; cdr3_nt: TGTGCCAGCAGCTCCTGGGGGGGACACTATGGCTACACCTTC
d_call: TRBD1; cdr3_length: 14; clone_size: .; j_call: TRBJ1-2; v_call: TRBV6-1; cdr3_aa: CASSDYSGGWGYTF; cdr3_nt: TGTGCCAGCAGTGATTATTCAGGGGGATGGGGCTACACCTTC
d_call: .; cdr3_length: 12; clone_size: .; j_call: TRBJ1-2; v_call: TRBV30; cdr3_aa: CAWSVLGGGYTF; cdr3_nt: TGTGCCTGGAGTGTATTGGGGGGTGGCTACACCTTC
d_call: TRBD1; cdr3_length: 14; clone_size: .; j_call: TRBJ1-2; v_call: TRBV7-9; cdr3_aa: CASSPRGADYGYTF; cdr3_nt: TGTGCCAGCAGTCCCAGGGGGGCGGACTATGGCTACACCTTC
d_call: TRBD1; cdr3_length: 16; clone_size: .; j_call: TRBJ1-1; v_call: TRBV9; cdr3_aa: CASSTPQGTENTEAFF; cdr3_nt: TGTGCCAGCAGCACACCTCAAGGGACAGAGAACACTGAAGCTTTCTTT
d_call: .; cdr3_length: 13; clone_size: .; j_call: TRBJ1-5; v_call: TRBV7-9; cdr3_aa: CASEEGSGQPQHF; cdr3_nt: TGTGCCAGCGAGGAGGGGTCCGGTCAGCCCCAGCATTTT
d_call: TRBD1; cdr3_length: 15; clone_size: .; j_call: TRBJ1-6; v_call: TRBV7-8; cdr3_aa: CASSSLPGGISPLHF; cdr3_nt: TGTGCCAGCAGCTCCTTGCCAGGGGGAATCTCACCCCTCCACTTT
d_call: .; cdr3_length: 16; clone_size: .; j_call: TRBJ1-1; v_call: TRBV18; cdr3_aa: CASSPEIGGARTEAFF; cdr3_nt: TGTGCCAGCTCACCCGAGATTGGGGGGGCGAGAACTGAAGCTTTCTTT
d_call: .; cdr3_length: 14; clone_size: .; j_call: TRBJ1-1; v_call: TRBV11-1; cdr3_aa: CASSLDNTNTEAFF; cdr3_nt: TGTGCCAGCAGCTTAGATAACACAAACACTGAAGCTTTCTTT
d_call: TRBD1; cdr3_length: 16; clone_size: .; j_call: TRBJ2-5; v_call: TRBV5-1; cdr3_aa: CASSFGTGAERETQYF; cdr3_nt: TGCGCCAGCAGCTTCGGGACAGGGGCTGAGCGAGAGACCCAGTACTTC
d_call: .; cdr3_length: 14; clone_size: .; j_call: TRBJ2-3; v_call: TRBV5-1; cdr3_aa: CASRNDRETDTQYF; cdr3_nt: TGCGCCAGCAGAAACGACCGGGAAACAGATACGCAGTATTTT
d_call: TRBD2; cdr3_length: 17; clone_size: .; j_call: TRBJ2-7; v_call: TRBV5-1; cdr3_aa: CASSWGLAGERSYEQYF; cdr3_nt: TGCGCCAGCAGCTGGGGACTAGCGGGAGAACGGTCCTACGAGCAGTACTTC
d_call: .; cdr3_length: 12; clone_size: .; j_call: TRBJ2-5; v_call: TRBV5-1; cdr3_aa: CASAGPRETQYF; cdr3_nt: TGCGCCAGCGCGGGGCCCCGAGAGACCCAGTACTTC
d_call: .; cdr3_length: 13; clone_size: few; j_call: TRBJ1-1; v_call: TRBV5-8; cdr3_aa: CASIRRTYTEAFF; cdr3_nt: TGTGCCAGCATCAGACGGACTTACACTGAAGCTTTCTTT
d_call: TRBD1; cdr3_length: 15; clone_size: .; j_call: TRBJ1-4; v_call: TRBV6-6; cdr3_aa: CASSYGGGLNEKLFF; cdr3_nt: TGTGCCAGCAGTTACGGAGGGGGCCTGAATGAAAAACTGTTTTTT
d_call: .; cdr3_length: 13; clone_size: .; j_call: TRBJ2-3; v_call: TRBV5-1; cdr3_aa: CASTRGTTDTQYF; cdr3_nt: TGCGCCAGCACCCGCGGGACCACAGATACGCAGTATTTT
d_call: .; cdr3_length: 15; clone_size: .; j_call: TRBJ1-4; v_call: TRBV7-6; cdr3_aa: CASSPGTSTNEKLFF; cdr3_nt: TGTGCCAGCAGCCCCGGGACTTCAACTAATGAAAAACTGTTTTTT
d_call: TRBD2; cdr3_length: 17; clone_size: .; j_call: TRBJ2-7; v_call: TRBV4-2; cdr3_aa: CASSQEGYSGRFYEQYF; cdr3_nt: TGTGCCAGCAGCCAAGAAGGATATAGCGGGAGATTCTACGAGCAGTACTTC
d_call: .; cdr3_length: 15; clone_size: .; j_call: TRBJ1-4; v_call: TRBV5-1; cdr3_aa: CASSLSGDSNEKLFF; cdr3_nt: TGCGCCAGCAGCTTGTCCGGGGACTCTAATGAAAAACTGTTTTTT
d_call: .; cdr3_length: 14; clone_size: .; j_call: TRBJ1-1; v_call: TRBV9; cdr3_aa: CASSVQSMNTEAFF; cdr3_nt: TGTGCCAGCAGCGTACAAAGCATGAACACTGAAGCTTTCTTT
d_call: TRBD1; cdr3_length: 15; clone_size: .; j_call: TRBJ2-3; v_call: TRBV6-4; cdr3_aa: CASSDSDRATDTQYF; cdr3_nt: TGTGCCAGCAGTGACTCGGACAGGGCGACAGATACGCAGTATTTT
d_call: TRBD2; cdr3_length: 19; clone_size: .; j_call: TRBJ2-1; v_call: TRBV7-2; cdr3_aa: CASSLVAGGNPSSYNEQFF; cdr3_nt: TGTGCCAGCAGCTTAGTAGCGGGAGGTAATCCAAGCTCCTACAATGAGCAGTTCTTC
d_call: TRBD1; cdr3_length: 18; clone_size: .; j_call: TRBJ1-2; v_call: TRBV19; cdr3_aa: CASTEAGTGPFPSYGYTF; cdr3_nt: TGTGCCAGTACTGAGGCCGGGACAGGACCTTTTCCATCATATGGCTACACCTTC
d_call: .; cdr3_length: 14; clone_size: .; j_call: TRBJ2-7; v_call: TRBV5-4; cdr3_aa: CASSSGDRSYEQYF; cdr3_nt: TGTGCCAGCAGCTCGGGGGACAGATCCTACGAGCAGTACTTC
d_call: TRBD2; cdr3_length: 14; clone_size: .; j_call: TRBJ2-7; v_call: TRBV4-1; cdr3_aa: CASGRTSDSYEQYF; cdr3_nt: TGCGCCAGCGGGAGGACTAGCGACTCCTACGAGCAGTACTTC
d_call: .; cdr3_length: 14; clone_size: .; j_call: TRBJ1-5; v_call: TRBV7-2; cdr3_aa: CASSLDGMNQPQHF; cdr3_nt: TGTGCCAGCAGCTTAGACGGGATGAATCAGCCCCAGCATTTT
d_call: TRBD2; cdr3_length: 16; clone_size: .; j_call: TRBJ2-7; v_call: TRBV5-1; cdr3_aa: CASSWGDSGSPYEQYF; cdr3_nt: TGCGCCAGCAGCTGGGGAGATAGCGGGAGCCCCTACGAGCAGTACTTC
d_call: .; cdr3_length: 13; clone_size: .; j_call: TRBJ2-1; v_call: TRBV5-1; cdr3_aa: CASSFLTGNEQFF; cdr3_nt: TGCGCCAGCAGCTTTCTCACGGGGAATGAGCAGTTCTTC
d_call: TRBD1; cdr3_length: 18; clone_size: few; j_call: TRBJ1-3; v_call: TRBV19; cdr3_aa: CASSPNRGGTVGRGTIYF; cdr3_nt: TGTGCCAGTAGTCCCAACAGAGGCGGGACAGTTGGACGTGGCACCATATATTTT
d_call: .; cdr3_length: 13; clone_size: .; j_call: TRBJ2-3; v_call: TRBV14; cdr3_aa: CASSWDFTDTQYF; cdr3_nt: TGTGCCAGCAGCTGGGACTTCACAGATACGCAGTATTTT
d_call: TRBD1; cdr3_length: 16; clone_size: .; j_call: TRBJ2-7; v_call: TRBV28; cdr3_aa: CASSALDRANSYEQYF; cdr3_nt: TGTGCCAGCAGTGCCTTGGACAGGGCCAACTCCTACGAGCAGTACTTC
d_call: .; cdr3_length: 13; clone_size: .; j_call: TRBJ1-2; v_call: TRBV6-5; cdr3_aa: CASSYTGPYGYTF; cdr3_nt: TGTGCCAGCAGCTATACAGGGCCCTATGGCTACACCTTC
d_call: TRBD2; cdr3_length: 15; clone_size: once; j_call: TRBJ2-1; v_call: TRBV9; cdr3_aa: CASSAIAGVIPEQFF; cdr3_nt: TGTGCCAGCAGCGCTATAGCGGGAGTGATCCCTGAGCAGTTCTTC
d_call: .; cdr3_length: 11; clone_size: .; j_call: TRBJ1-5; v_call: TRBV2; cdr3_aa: CASSRGGPQHF; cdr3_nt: TGTGCCAGCAGCCGGGGGGGGCCCCAGCATTTT
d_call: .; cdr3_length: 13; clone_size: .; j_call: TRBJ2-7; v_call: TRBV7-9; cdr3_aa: CASSQNRVYEQYF; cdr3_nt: TGTGCCAGCAGCCAGAACAGGGTTTACGAGCAGTACTTC
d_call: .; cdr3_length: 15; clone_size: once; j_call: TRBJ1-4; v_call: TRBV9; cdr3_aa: CASSVGLRGNEKLFF; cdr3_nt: TGTGCCAGCAGCGTAGGACTGAGGGGGAATGAAAAACTGTTTTTT
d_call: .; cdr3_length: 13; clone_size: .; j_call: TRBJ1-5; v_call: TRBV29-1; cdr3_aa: CSYLPGYNQPQHF; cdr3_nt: TGCAGCTACCTCCCGGGATACAATCAGCCCCAGCATTTT